This note documents a single T cell receptor (beta chain) sequence. The sample belongs to a study of shared clonotypes between healthy human individuals. The overall study: The donor pool was made up of two women and three men aged 18 to 49.

Per the authors' pipeline: There were no quality scores in the junction-only immunoSEQ sequences, so filtering differed. Profiling relied on immunoSEQ multiplex PCR, and the TCRdb table lists in-frame clones only, not all of them. Clonal size and the V and J genes are those of that table, whereas D and trimming came from the DNA. The table lists over a million clones, roughly 95% of them singletons, with approximately 1.1% in the top ten. Donors included only healthy HIV-negative adults lacking recent acute infections or vaccinations. Each sample came from a Caucasian adult donor living in Nashville, Tennessee. CDR3 length equals 14 residues. Germline V gene lookup returns CDR1 LNHDA and CDR2 SQIVND (reference sequence).

The chain couples TRBV19 to TRBJ2-1, with 9 bases aligning to TRBD1. The source of this sequence is a man aged 30-40 years in good health. The sample taken for sequencing was naive CD4+ T cells sorted from blood. Subset here: CD45RA+ positively selected. CDR3 sequence reads: CACRRDRDTSEQFF. CDR3 DNA sequence: TGTGCGTGTCGAAGGGACAGGGATACGAGTGAGCAGTTCTTC.